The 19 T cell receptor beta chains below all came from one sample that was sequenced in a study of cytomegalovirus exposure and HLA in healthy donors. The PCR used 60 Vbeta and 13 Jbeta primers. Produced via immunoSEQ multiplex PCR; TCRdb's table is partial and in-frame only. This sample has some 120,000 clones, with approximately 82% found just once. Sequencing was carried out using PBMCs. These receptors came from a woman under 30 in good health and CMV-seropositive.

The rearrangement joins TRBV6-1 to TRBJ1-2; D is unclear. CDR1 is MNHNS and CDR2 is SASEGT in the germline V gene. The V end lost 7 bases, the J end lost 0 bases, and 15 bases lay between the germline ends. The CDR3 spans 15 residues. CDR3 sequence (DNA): TGTGCCAGCACCGAGGGTGGGAGCCCTAACTATGGCTACACCTTC. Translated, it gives CASTEGGSPNYGYTF.

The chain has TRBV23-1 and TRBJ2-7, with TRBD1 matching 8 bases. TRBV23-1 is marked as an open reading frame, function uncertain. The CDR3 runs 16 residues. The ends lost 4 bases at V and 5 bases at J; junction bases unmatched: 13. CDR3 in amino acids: CASSLLLTGVSNEQYF. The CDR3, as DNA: TGCGCCAGCAGTCTGCTCCTGACAGGGGTATCAAACGAGCAGTACTTC.

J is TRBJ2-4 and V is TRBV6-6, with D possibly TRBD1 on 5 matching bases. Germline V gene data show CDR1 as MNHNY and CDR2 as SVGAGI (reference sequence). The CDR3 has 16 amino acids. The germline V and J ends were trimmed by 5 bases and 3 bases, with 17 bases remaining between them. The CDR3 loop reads CASSTQVTVGKNIQYF. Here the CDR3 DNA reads TGTGCCAGCAGTACACAGGTCACAGTTGGCAAAAACATTCAGTACTTC.

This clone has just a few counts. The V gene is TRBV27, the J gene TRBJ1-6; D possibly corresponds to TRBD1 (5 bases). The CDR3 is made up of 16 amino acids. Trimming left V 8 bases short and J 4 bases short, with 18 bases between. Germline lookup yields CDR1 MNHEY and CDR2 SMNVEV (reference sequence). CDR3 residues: CASGQGRGGYNSPLHF. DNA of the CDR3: TGTGCCAGCGGTCAGGGTCGGGGGGGGTATAATTCACCCCTCCACTTT.

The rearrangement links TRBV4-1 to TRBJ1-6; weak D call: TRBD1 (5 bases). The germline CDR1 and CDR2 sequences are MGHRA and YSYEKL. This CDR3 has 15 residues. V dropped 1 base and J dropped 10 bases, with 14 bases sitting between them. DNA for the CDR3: TGCGCCAGCAGCCAAGGACCGGGGGGTGCGTCACCCCTCCACTTT. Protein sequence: CASSQGPGGASPLHF.

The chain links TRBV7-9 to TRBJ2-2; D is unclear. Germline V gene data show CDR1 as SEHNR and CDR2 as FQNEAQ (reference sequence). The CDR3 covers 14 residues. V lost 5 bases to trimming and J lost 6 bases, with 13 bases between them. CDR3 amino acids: CASSLDGQAGELFF. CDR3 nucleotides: TGTGCCAGCAGCCTTGATGGGCAAGCCGGGGAGCTGTTTTTT.

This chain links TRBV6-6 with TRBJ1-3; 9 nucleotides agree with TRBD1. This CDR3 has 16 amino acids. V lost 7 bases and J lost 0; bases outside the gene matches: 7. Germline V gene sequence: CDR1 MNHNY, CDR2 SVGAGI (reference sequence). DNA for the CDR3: TGTGCCAGCACAAACGGGGGACAGGGCTCTGGAAACACCATATATTTT. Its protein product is CASTNGGQGSGNTIYF.

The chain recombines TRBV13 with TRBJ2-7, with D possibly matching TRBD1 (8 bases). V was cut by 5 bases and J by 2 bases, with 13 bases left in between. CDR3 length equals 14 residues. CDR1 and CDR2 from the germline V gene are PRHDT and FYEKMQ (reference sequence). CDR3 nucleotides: TGTGCCAGCAGCGCACAGGGGGGGGCCTACGAGCAGTACTTC. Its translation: CASSAQGGAYEQYF.

CDR3 in amino acids: CASSLVSGHYNEQFF. The CDR3 region has the DNA TGCGCCAGCAGCTTGGTCTCTGGACATTACAATGAGCAGTTCTTC. The V and J genes are TRBV5-1 and TRBJ2-1, with a tentative D call TRBD1 (5 bases). The germline V gene encodes CDR1 SGHRS and CDR2 YFSETQ. The CDR3 has 15 residues. With 0 bases removed from V and 4 bases from J, the gap between germline ends came to 11 bases. Together with reference TRBV5-1 and TRBJ2-1, the CDR3 gives the full variable domain: KAGVTQTPRYLIKTRGQQVTLSCSPISGHRSVSWYQQTPGQGLQFLFEYFSETQRNKGNFPGRFSGRQFSNSRSEMNVSTLELGDSALYLCASSLVSGHYNEQFFGPGTRLTVL.

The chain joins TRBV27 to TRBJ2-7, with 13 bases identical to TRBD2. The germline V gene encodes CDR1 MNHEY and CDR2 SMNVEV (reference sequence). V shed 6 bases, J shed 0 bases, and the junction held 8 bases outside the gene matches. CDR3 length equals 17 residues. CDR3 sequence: CASRSLGLAGASYEQYF. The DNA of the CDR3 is TGTGCCAGCAGGTCCCTCGGACTAGCGGGGGCCTCCTACGAGCAGTACTTC.

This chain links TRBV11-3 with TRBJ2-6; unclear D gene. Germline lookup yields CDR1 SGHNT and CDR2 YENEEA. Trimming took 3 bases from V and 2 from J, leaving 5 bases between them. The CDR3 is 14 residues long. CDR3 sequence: CASSLRTGANVLTF. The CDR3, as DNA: TGTGCCAGCAGCTTGAGGACTGGGGCCAACGTCCTGACTTTC. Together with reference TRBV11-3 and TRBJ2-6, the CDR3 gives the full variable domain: EAGVVQSPRYKIIEKKQPVAFWCNPISGHNTLYWYLQNLGQGPELLIRYENEEAVDDSQLPKDRFSAERLKGVDSTLKIQPAELGDSAVYLCASSLRTGANVLTFGAGSRLTVL.

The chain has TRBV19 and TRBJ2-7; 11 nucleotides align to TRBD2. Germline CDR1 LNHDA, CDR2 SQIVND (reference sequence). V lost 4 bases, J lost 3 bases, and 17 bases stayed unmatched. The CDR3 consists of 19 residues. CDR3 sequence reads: CASSTTPTFETSGVYEQYF. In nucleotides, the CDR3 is TGTGCCAGTAGTACCACCCCGACGTTTGAGACTAGCGGGGTCTACGAGCAGTACTTC.

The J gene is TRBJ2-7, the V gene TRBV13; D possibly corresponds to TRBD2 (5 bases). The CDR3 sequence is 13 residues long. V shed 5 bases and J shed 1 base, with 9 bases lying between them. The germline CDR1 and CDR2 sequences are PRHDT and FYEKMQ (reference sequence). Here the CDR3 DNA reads TGTGCCAGCAGCCCAGGACTTTCCTACGAGCAGTACTTC. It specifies CASSPGLSYEQYF.

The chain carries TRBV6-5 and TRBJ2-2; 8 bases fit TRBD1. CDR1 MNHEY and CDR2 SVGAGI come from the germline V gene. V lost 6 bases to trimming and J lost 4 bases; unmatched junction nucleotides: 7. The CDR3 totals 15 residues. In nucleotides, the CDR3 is TGTGCCAGCAGCACCAGGGGGCGGGCCACCGGGGAGCTGTTTTTT. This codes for CASSTRGRATGELFF.

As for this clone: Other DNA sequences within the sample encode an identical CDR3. This chain's CDR3 is CASSLTGNEQFF. The CDR3 DNA reads as TGTGCCAGCAGTTTGACAGGGAATGAGCAGTTCTTC. V gene TRBV27 combines with J gene TRBJ2-1, with 7 bases fitting TRBD1. Germline CDR1 MNHEY, CDR2 SMNVEV (reference sequence). V lost 3 bases and J lost 7; bases outside the gene matches: 0. There are 12 residues in the CDR3.

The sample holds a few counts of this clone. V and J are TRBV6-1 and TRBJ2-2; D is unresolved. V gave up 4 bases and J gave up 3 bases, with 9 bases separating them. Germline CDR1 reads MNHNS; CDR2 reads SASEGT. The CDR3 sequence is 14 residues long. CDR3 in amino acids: CASSGLLYTGELFF. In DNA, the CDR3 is TGTGCCAGCAGTGGGCTACTATACACCGGGGAGCTGTTTTTT.

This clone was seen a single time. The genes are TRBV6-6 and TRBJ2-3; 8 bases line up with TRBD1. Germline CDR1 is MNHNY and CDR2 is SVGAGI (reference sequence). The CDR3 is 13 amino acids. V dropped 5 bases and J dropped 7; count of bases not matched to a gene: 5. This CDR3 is CASSHQGANTQYF. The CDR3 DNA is TGTGCCAGCAGTCATCAGGGGGCGAATACGCAGTATTTT.

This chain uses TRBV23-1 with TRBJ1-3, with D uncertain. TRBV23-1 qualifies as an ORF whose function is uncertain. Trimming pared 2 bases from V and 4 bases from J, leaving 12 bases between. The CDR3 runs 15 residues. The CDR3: CASSQKGAEGNTIYF. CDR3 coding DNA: TGCGCCAGCAGTCAAAAGGGAGCGGAAGGAAACACCATATATTTT.

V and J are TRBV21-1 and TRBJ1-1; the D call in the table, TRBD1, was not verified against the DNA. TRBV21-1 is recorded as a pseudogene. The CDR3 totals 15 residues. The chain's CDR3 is CASSKRINRAGEAFF. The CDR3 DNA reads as TGTGCCAGCAGCAAAAGGATCAACAGGGCCGGGGAAGCTTTCTTT.